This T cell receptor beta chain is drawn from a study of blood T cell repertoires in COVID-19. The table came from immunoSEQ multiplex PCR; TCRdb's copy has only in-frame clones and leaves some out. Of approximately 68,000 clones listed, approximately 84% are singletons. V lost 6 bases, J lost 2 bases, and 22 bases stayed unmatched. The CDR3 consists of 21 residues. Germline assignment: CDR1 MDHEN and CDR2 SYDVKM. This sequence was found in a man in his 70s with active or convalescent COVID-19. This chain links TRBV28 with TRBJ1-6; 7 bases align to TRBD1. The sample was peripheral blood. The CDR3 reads CASSTYVLGGSSVPYNSPLHF. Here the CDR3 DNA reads TGTGCCAGCAGCACATACGTCCTAGGGGGCTCCTCGGTTCCCTATAATTCACCCCTCCACTTT.